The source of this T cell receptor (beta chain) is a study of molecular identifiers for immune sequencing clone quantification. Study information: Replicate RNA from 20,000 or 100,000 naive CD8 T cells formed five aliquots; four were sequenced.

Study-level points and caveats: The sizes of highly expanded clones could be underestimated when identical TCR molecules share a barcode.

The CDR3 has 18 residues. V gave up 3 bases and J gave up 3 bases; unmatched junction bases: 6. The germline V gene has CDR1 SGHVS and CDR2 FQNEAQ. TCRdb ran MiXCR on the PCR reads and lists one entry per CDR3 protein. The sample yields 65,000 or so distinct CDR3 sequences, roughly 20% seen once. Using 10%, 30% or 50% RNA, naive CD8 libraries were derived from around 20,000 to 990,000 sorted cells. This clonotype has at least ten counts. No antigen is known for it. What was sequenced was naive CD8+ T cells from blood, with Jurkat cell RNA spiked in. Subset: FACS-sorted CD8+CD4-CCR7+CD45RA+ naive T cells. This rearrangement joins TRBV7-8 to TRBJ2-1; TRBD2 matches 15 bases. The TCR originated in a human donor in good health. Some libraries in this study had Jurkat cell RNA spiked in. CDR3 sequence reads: CASSFGLAGGGNYNEQFF. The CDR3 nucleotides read TGTGCCAGCAGCTTCGGACTAGCGGGAGGGGGGAACTACAATGAGCAGTTCTTC.